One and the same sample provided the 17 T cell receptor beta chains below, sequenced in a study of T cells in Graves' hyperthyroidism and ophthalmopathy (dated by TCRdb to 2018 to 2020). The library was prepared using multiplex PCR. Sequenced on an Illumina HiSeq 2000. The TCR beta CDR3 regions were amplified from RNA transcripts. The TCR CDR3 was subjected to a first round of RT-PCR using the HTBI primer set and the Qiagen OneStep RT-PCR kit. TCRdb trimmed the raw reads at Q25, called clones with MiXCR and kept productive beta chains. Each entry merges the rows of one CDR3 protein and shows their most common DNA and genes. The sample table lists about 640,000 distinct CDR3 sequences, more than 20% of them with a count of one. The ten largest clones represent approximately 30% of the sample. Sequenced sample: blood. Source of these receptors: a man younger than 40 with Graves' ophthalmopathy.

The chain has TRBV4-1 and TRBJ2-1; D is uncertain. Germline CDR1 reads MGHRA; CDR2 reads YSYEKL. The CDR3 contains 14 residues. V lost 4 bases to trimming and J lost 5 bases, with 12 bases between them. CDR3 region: CASSRKRPDNEQFF. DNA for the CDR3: TGCGCCAGCAGCCGTAAAAGACCTGACAATGAGCAGTTCTTC.

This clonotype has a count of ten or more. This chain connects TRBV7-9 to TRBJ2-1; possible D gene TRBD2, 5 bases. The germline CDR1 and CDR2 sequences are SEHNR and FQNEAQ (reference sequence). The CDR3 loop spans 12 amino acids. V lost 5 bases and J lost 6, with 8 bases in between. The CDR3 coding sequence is TGTGCCAGCAGCAGAGAGGGCAATGAGCAGTTCTTC. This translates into CASSREGNEQFF.

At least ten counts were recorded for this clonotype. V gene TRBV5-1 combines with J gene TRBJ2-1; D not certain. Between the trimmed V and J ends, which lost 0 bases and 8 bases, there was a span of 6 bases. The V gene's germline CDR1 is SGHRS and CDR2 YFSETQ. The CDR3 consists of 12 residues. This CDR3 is CASSLGSHEQFF. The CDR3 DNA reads TGCGCCAGCAGCTTGGGGAGCCATGAGCAGTTCTTC.

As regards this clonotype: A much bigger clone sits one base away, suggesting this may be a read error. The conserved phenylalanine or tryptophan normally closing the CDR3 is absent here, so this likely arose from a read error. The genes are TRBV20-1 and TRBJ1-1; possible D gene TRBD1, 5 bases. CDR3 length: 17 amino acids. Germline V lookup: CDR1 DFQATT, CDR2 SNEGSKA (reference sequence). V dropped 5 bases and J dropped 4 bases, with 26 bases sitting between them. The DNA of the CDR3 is TGCAGTGCTCCGCAACCCCTGGGGCGCAGTCGGGGCACTGAAGCTTTCCTT. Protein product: CSAPQPLGRSRGTEAFL.

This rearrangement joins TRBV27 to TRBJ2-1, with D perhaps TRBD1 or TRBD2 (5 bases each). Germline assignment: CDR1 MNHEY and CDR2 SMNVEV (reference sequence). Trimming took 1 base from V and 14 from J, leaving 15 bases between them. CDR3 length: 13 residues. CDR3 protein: CASSLWDGQGKFF. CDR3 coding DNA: TGTGCCAGCAGTTTATGGGACGGACAAGGGAAGTTCTTC.

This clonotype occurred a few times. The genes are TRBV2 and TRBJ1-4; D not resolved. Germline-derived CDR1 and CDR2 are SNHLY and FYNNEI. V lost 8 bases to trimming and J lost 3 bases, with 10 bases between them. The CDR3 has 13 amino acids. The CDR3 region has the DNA TGTGCCAGCCTGGACGGATCTAATGAAAAACTGTTTTTT. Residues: CASLDGSNEKLFF. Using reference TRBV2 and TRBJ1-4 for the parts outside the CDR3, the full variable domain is EPEVTQTPSHQVTQMGQEVILRCVPISNHLYFYWYRQILGQKVEFLVSFYNNEISEKSEIFDDQFSVERPDGSNFTLKIRSTKLEDSAMYFCASLDGSNEKLFFGSGTQLSVL.

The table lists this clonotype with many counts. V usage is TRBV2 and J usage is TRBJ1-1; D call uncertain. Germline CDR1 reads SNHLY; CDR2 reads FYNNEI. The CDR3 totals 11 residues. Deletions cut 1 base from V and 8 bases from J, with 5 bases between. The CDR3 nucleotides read TGTGCCAGCAGTGAAGAGCCGGAAGCTTTCTTT. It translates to CASSEEPEAFF.

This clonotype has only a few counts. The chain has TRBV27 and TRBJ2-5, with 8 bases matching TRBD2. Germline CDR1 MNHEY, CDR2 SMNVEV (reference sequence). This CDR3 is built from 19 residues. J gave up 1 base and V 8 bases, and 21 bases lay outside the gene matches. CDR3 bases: TGTGCCAGCTGTTCTCCATCGGGGGTAGCGGGACCCCTCCAAGAGACCCAGTACTTC. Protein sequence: CASCSPSGVAGPLQETQYF.

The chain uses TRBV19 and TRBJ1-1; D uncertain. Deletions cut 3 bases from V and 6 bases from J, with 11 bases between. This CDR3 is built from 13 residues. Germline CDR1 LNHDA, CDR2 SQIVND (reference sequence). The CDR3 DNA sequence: TGTGCCAGTAGTATTTTGGAGTCGGCTGAAGCTTTCTTT. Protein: CASSILESAEAFF.

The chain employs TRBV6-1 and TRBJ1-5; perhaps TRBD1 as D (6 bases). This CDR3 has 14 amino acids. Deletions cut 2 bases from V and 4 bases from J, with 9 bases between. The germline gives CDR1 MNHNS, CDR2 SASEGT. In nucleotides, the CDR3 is TGTGCCAGCAGTGAAACAGGGAGGAATCAGCCCCAGCATTTT. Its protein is CASSETGRNQPQHF.

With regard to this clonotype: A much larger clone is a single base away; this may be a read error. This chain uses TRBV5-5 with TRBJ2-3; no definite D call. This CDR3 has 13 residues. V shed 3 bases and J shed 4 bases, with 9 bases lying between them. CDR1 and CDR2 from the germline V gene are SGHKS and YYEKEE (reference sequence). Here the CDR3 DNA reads TGTGCCAGCAGCTCATTGGGCGCAGATACGCAGTATTTT. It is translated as CASSSLGADTQYF. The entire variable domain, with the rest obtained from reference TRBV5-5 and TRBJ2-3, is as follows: DAGVTQSPTHLIKTRGQQVTLRCSPISGHKSVSWYQQVLGQGPQFIFQYYEKEERGRGNFPDRFSARQFPNYSSELNVNALLLGDSALYLCASSSLGADTQYFGPGTRLTVL.

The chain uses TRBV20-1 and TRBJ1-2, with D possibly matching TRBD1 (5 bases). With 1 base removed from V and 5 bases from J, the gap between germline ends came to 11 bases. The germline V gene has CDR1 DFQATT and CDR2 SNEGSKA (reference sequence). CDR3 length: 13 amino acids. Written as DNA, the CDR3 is TGCAGTGCTAGAGCGGACAAGTTATATGGCTACACCTTC. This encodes CSARADKLYGYTF.

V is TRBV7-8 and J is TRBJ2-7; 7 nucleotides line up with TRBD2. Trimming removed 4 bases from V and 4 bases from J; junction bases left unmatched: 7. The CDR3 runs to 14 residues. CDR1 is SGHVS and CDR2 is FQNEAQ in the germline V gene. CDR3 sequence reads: CASSSSGAWYEQYF. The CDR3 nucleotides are TGTGCCAGCAGCTCTAGCGGAGCTTGGTACGAGCAGTACTTC. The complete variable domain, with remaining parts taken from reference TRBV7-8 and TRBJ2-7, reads GAGVSQSPRYKVAKRGQDVALRCDPISGHVSLFWYQQALGQGPEFLTYFQNEAQLDKSGLPSDRFFAERPEGSVSTLKIQRTQQEDSAVYLCASSSSGAWYEQYFGPGTRLTVT.

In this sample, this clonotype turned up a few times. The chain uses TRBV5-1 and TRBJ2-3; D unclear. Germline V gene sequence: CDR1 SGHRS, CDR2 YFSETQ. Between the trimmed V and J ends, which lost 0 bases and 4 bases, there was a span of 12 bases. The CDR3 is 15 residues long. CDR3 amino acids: CASSLARFSADTQYF. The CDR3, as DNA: TGCGCCAGCAGCTTGGCTAGATTTAGTGCAGATACGCAGTATTTT.

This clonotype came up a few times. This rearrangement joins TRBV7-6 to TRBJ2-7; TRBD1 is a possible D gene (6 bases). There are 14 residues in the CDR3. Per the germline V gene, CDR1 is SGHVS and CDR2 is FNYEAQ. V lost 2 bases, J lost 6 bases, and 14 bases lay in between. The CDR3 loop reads CASSLSAGVFEQYF. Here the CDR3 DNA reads TGTGCCAGCAGCTTATCCGCAGGGGTATTCGAGCAGTACTTC. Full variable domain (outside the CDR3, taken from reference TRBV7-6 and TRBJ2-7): GAGVSQSPRYKVTKRGQDVALRCDPISGHVSLYWYRQALGQGPEFLTYFNYEAQQDKSGLPNDRFSAERPEGSISTLTIQRTEQRDSAMYRCASSLSAGVFEQYFGPGTRLTVT.

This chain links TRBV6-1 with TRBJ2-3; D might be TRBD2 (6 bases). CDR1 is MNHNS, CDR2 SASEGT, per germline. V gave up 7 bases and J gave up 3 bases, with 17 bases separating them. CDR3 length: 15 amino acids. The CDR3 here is CASTPALGGTDTQYF. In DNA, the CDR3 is TGTGCCAGCACGCCCGCGCTGGGGGGTACAGATACGCAGTATTTT.

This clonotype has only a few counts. The CDR3 coding sequence is TGTGCCAGCAGCCGGCCGGGACTAGTGGACGTGGAGCAGTTCTTC. It codes for CASSRPGLVDVEQFF. The J gene is TRBJ2-1, the V gene TRBV6-1; 8 bases align to TRBD2. There are 15 residues in the CDR3. V was pared by 6 bases and J by 10 bases, with 14 bases of the junction left unmatched. Looked up from germline, CDR1 is MNHNS and CDR2 is SASEGT.